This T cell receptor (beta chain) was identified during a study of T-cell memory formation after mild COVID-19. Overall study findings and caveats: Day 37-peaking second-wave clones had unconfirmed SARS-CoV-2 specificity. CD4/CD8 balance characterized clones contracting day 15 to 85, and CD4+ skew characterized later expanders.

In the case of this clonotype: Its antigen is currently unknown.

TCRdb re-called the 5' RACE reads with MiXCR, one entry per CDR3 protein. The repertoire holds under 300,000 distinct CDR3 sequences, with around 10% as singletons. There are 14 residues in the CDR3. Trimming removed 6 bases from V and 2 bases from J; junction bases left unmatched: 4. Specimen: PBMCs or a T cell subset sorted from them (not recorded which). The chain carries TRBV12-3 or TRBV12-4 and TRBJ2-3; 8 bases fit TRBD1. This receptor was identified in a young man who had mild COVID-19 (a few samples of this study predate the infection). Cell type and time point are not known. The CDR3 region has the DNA TGTGCCAGCAGCGGGGACAGGCCCACAGATACGCAGTATTTT. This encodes CASSGDRPTDTQYF.